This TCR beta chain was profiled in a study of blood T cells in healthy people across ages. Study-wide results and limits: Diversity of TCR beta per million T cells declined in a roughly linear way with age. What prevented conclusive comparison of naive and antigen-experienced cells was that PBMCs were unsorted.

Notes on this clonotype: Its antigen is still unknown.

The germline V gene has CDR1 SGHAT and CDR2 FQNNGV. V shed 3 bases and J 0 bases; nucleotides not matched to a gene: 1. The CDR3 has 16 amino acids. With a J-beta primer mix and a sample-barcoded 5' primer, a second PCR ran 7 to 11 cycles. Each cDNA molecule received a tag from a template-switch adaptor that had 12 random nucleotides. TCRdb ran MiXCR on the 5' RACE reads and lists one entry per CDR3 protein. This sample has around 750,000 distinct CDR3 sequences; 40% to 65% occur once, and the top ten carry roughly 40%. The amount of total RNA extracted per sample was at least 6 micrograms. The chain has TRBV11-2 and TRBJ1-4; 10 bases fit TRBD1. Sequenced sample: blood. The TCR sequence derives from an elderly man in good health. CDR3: CASSFGQGATNEKLFF. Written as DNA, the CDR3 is TGTGCCAGCAGCTTCGGACAGGGGGCAACTAATGAAAAACTGTTTTTT. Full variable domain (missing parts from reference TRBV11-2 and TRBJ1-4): EAGVAQSPRYKIIEKRQSVAFWCNPISGHATLYWYQQILGQGPKLLIQFQNNGVVDDSQLPKDRFSAERLKGVDSTLKIQPAKLEDSAVYLCASSFGQGATNEKLFFGSGTQLSVL.